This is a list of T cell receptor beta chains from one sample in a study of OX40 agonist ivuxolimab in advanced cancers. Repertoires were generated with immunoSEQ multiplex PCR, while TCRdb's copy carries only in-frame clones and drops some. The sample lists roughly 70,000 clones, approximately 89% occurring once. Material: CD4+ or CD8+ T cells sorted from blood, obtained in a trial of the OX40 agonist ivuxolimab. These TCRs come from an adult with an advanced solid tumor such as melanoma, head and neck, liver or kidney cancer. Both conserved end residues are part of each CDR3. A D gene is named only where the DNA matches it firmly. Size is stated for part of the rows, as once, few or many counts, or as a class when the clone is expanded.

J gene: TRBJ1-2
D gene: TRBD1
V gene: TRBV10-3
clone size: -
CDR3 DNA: TGTGCCATCAGCCGCGGGACAGAAAATGGCTACACCTTC
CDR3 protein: CAISRGTENGYTF

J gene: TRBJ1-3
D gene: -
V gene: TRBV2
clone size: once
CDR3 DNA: TGTGCCAGCAGCCTAGACACCGTCTCTGGAAACACCATATATTTT
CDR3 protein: CASSLDTVSGNTIYF

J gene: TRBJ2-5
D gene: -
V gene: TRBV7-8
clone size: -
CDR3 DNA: TGTGCCAGCAGCTTAATTCAGACCCAGTACTTC
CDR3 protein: CASSLIQTQYF

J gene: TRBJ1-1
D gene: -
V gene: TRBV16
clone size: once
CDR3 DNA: TGTGCCAGCAGCCAATTTGGCAGTAACGGCTCCTTGAACACTGAAGCTTTCTTT
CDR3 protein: CASSQFGSNGSLNTEAFF

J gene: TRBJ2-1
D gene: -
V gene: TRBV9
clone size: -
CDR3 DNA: TGTGCCAGCAGCGTAGGAGACTGGTTAGACAATGAGCAGTTCTTC
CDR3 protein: CASSVGDWLDNEQFF

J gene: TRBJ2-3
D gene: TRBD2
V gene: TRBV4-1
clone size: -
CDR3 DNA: TGCGCCAGCAGACAACTAGCGGGCACAGATACGCAGTATTTT
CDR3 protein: CASRQLAGTDTQYF

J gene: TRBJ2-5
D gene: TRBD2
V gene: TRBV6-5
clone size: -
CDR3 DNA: TGTGCCAGCAGTGACTCAGGACTAGGGCAAGAGACCCAGTACTTC
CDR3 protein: CASSDSGLGQETQYF

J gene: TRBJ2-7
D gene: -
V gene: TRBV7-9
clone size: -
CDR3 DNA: TGTGCCAGCACAAAGGCGGATTCCTACGAGCAGTACTTC
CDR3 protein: CASTKADSYEQYF

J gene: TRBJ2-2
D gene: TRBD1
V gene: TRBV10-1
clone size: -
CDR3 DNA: TGCGCCAGCAGTGAGCCGGACAGGGGGAACACCGGGGAGCTGTTTTTT
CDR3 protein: CASSEPDRGNTGELFF

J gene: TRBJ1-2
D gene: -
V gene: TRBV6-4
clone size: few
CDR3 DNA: TGTGCCAGCAGTGACGGGGTGTGGGGCTACACCTTC
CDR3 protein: CASSDGVWGYTF

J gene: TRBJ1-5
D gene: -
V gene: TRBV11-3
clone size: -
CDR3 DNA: TGTGCCAGCAGCACACGGGTGGGGGGTCAGCCCCAGCATTTT
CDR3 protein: CASSTRVGGQPQHF

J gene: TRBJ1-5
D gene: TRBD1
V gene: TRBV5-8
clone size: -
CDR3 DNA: TGTGCCAGCAGCCTTAAACCGGGACAGGGTACTCAGCCCCAGCATTTT
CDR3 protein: CASSLKPGQGTQPQHF

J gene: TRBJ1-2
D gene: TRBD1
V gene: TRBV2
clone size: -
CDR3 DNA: TGTGCCAGCATGGTAGACAGGGGATCTGGAGGCTACACCTTC
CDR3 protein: CASMVDRGSGGYTF

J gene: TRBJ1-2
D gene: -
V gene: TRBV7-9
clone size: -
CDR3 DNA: TGTGCCAGCAGCTTAACCCGGGACGAGACTGGCTACACCTTC
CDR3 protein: CASSLTRDETGYTF

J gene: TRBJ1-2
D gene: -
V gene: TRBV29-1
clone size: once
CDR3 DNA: TGCAGCGCCGGGACTTTCCCGCCTGATGGCTACACCTTC
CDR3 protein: CSAGTFPPDGYTF